This is a list of T cell receptor beta chains from one sample in a study of blood T cells in healthy people across ages. Using its own MiXCR run on the 5' RACE reads, TCRdb lists one record per CDR3 protein. The data show over a million distinct CDR3 sequences, with 35% to 50% seen just once and 18% held by the top ten. The sequencing sample was made of blood. The receptors derive from a woman aged 55-70 years in good health. Each CDR3 is given with its conserved first and last residue. Fields, in order: J gene, D gene, clone size, V gene, CDR3 DNA, CDR3 protein. D genes are given only for firm matches. Some rows mark clone size as missing; the rest say once, few, many or name a class of expanded clone.

TRBJ1-2 | . | . | TRBV7-9 | TGTGCCAGCAGCTTTGGGGGGGGCGTGCAAGTAATCCATGGCTACACCTTC | CASSFGGGVQVIHGYTF
TRBJ1-2 | . | . | TRBV3-1 | TGTGCCAGCAGCCAAGACTTCCGGGCGAGCAAGGGCTACACCTTC | CASSQDFRASKGYTF
TRBJ2-3 | TRBD2 | . | TRBV24-1 | TGTGCCGCCAGTGATGAGACTAGCGGCCCTCGGGTTACGCAGTATTTT | CAASDETSGPRVTQYF
TRBJ2-7 | TRBD2 | . | TRBV11-2 | TGTGCCAGCAGCTTACCTCTAGCGGGAGAGTCCGAGCAGTACTTC | CASSLPLAGESEQYF
TRBJ1-2 | . | few | TRBV4-2 | TGTGCCAGCAGCCAAGATCAGGGGTCTAACTATGGCTACACCTTC | CASSQDQGSNYGYTF
TRBJ2-5 | TRBD1 | . | TRBV18 | TGTGCCAGCTCGAAGAGGGACAGGGGGCTGGAGACCCAGTACTTC | CASSKRDRGLETQYF
TRBJ2-5 | . | . | TRBV20-1 | TGCAGTGCCACCGGGAGCCGGGAGACCCAGTACTTC | CSATGSRETQYF
TRBJ1-2 | . | . | TRBV10-3 | TGTGCCATCAGTGAGCAAGTGGGCAACTATGGCTACACCTTC | CAISEQVGNYGYTF
TRBJ2-4 | . | . | TRBV20-1 | TGCAGTGCCCCCCGACAGGTTAAAGAGCAGTACTTC | CSAPRQVKEQYF
TRBJ2-5 | . | . | TRBV5-1 | TGCGCCAGCAGCCCTAAGCGGTACAAAGAGACCCAGTACTTC | CASSPKRYKETQYF
TRBJ2-5 | . | few | TRBV7-3 | TGTGCCAGCAGCGTGGGGGCGGTTGAGACCCAGTACTTC | CASSVGAVETQYF
TRBJ2-5 | . | . | TRBV3-1 | TGTGCCAGCAGCCAGTCTTCTCGATGGGGGGAAGAGACCCAGTACTTC | CASSQSSRWGEETQYF
TRBJ1-5 | . | . | TRBV20-1 | TGCAGTGCTAGACGGTGGGGAGGGGATGGAAATCAGCCCCAGCATTTT | CSARRWGGDGNQPQHF
TRBJ2-1 | TRBD2 | . | TRBV5-1 | TGCGCCAGCAGCTTGGAGGGGCTAGCGGGAGTTGATGAGCAGTTCTTC | CASSLEGLAGVDEQFF
TRBJ2-7 | . | . | TRBV6-5 | TGTGCCAGCAGTTACTCAGGGGACGGCGCCTACGAGCAGTACTTC | CASSYSGDGAYEQYF